These 5 T cell receptor beta chains originate from one sample sequenced in a study of OX40 agonist ivuxolimab in advanced cancers. Sequencing used immunoSEQ multiplex PCR; TCRdb keeps in-frame clones, though not all of them. The table shows about 77,000 clones, with 65% to 90% occurring only once. Source: CD4+ or CD8+ T cells sorted from blood, taken in a trial of the OX40 agonist ivuxolimab. These TCRs come from an adult with an advanced solid tumor such as melanoma, head and neck, liver or kidney cancer.

This chain joins TRBV25-1 and TRBJ1-2; no definite D call. The germline V gene encodes CDR1 MGHDK and CDR2 SYGVNS. V was pared by 2 bases and J by 2 bases, with 9 bases between. The CDR3 contains 14 residues. The CDR3 spells CASSEPPENYGYTF. The CDR3 region has the DNA TGTGCCAGCAGTGAACCACCAGAAAACTATGGCTACACCTTC.

In this sample, this clone turned up once. The chain has TRBV10-3 and TRBJ2-1; 8 nucleotides align to TRBD2. This CDR3 contains 17 residues. Germline lookup yields CDR1 ENHRY and CDR2 SYGVKD. The ends lost 3 bases at V and 9 bases at J; junction bases unmatched: 16. CDR3 loop: CAISDPSLTGGPLEQFF. The CDR3 DNA follows: TGTGCCATCAGTGACCCTTCTTTGACGGGGGGGCCTCTTGAGCAGTTCTTC.

V gene TRBV29-1 combines with J gene TRBJ2-7, with 13 bases fitting TRBD2. Trimming removed 7 bases from V and 0 bases from J; junction bases left unmatched: 3. The germline CDR1 and CDR2 sequences are SQVTM and ANQGSEA. This CDR3 has 14 residues. CDR3 amino acids: CSGGLAGASYEQYF. The CDR3 DNA reads as TGCAGCGGCGGACTAGCGGGGGCCTCCTACGAGCAGTACTTC.

The rearrangement joins TRBV19 to TRBJ1-5; TRBD1 might be the D (6 bases). Germline V gives CDR1 LNHDA, CDR2 SQIVND (reference sequence). This CDR3 has 16 residues. V was cut by 3 bases and J by 4 bases, with 16 bases left in between. This chain's CDR3 is CASSIHPGDTNQPQHF. CDR3 DNA: TGTGCCAGTAGTATCCACCCCGGGGACACTAATCAGCCCCAGCATTTT. Based on the CDR3 plus reference TRBV19 and TRBJ1-5, the full variable domain is DGGITQSPKYLFRKEGQNVTLSCEQNLNHDAMYWYRQDPGQGLRLIYYSQIVNDFQKGDIAEGYSVSREKKESFPLTVTSAQKNPTAFYLCASSIHPGDTNQPQHFGDGTRLSIL.

The chain links TRBV19 to TRBJ1-1; the match to TRBD1 covers 7 bases. Unmatched junction bases numbered 4, after V lost 1 base and J lost 2 bases. Per the germline V gene, CDR1 is LNHDA and CDR2 is SQIVND (reference sequence). The CDR3 is 15 residues long. The CDR3 protein is CASSIGGTVNTEAFF. The DNA of the CDR3 is TGTGCCAGTAGTATAGGCGGGACAGTTAACACTGAAGCTTTCTTT.